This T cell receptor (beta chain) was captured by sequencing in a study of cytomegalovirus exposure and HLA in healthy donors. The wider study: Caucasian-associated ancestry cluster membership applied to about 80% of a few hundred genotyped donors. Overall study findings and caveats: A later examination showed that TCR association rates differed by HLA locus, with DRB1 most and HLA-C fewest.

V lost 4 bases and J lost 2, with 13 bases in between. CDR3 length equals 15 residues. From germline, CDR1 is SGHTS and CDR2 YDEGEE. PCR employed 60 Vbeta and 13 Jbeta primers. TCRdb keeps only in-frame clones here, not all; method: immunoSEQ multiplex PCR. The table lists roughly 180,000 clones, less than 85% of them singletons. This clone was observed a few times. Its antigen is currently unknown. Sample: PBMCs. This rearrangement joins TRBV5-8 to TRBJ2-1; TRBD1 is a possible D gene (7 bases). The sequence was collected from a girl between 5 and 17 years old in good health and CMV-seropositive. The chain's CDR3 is CASSRSGGTYNEQFF. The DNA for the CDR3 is TGTGCCAGCAGCAGGTCAGGGGGGACCTACAATGAGCAGTTCTTC.